The 16 T cell receptor beta chains presented below share a single source sample, sequenced in a study of CD8+ T cells in alopecia areata. Indicated treatment: oral pan-JAK inhibitor, 5-10 mg twice daily. RNA was isolated and reverse transcribed to cDNA, the sequencing template. TCRdb's copy holds only in-frame clones and misses some; the assay was immunoSEQ multiplex PCR. Among 150,000 to 200,000 clones listed, roughly three fifths were seen once. Sequencing used CD8+ T cells sorted from blood, obtained at week 24, from a patient treated with tofacitinib. The receptors here all came from a human donor with alopecia areata.

This clone occurred a few times. The chain links TRBV6-1 to TRBJ2-1, with D hard to call. The V end was cut by 4 bases, the J end by 0 bases, with 10 bases between. This CDR3 is built from 15 residues. Germline V gene data show CDR1 as MNHNS and CDR2 as SASEGT. Here the CDR3 DNA reads TGTGCCAGCAGTGTCGCTCCAAGCTCCTACAATGAGCAGTTCTTC. Translated: CASSVAPSSYNEQFF.

This clone was observed a handful of times. CDR3 nucleotides: TGTGCCAGCAGCCAATGGTTACAGGGGGCACAAGAGACCCAGTACTTC. Encoded protein: CASSQWLQGAQETQYF. The V call is TRBV4-2, the J call TRBJ2-5; 9 positions agree with TRBD1. Germline V gene sequence: CDR1 LGHNA, CDR2 YNFKEQ. The CDR3 runs 16 residues. The V segment lost 2 bases and the J segment 2 bases; nucleotides outside the gene matches: 6.

CDR3 DNA: TGTGCCAGCTCACCACTCGCATGGCGAGGGACCACCGAGAACACCGGGGAGCTGTTTTTT. Its protein product is CASSPLAWRGTTENTGELFF. The genes are TRBV18 and TRBJ2-2; TRBD1 or TRBD2 may be the D gene (5 bases each). V lost 1 base to trimming and J lost 1 base, with 22 bases between them. This CDR3 region has 20 residues. Germline-derived CDR1 and CDR2 are KGHSH and LQKENI.

This chain uses TRBV7-9 with TRBJ2-5; 9 positions match TRBD1. J lost 4 bases, V lost 5 bases, and 17 bases had no gene match. CDR1 is SEHNR and CDR2 is FQNEAQ in the germline V gene (reference sequence). This CDR3 has 18 amino acids. The CDR3 spells CASSQTRDRVRLRETQYF. CDR3 nucleotide sequence: TGTGCCAGCAGCCAAACCCGGGACAGGGTACGGTTGAGAGAGACCCAGTACTTC.

This clone was found a few times. The chain has TRBV29-1 and TRBJ2-5; D gene unclear. The CDR3 spans 13 residues. V shed 3 bases and J shed 4 bases, with 12 bases lying between them. Germline CDR1 SQVTM, CDR2 ANQGSEA. CDR3 bases: TGCAGCGTTGACGGCCCCGAAGGAGAGACCCAGTACTTC. Protein sequence: CSVDGPEGETQYF.

CDR3 sequence (DNA): TGTGCCAGTAGTATAGGACAGAGAAATTCACCCCTCCACTTT. As protein: CASSIGQRNSPLHF. The V gene is TRBV19, the J gene TRBJ1-6, with D possibly matching TRBD1 (5 bases). CDR1 and CDR2 (germline): LNHDA, SQIVND (reference sequence). The CDR3 consists of 14 residues. The V gene lost 1 base and the J gene lost 7 bases, with 8 bases spanning the gap. The entire variable domain, with the rest obtained from reference TRBV19 and TRBJ1-6, is as follows: DGGITQSPKYLFRKEGQNVTLSCEQNLNHDAMYWYRQDPGQGLRLIYYSQIVNDFQKGDIAEGYSVSREKKESFPLTVTSAQKNPTAFYLCASSIGQRNSPLHFGNGTRLTVT.

V is TRBV7-6 and J is TRBJ2-1, with 11 bases aligning to TRBD2. This CDR3 has 15 amino acids. V was clipped by 5 bases and J by 8 bases; unmatched bases: 8. The germline CDR1 and CDR2 sequences are SGHVS and FNYEAQ. CDR3 sequence: CASSRLAGMIYEQFF. For the CDR3, the DNA is TGTGCCAGCAGCAGACTAGCGGGGATGATCTATGAGCAGTTCTTC.

This clone was counted only a few times. This chain links TRBV5-1 with TRBJ2-5; TRBD2 matches at 8 bases. Germline V lookup: CDR1 SGHRS, CDR2 YFSETQ. Unmatched junction bases numbered 13, after V lost 3 bases and J lost 3 bases. This CDR3 is 17 amino acids long. CDR3 sequence: CASSWGRNLLAEETQYF. For the CDR3, the DNA is TGCGCCAGCAGCTGGGGACGGAATCTACTAGCGGAAGAGACCCAGTACTTC.

The chain joins TRBV2 to TRBJ1-6, with D perhaps matching TRBD1 (5 bases). The CDR3 extends over 16 amino acids. Per the germline V gene, CDR1 is SNHLY and CDR2 is FYNNEI. V was trimmed by 1 base and J by 5 bases, leaving 12 bases between them. CDR3 DNA sequence: TGTGCCAGCAGTGAAGAAATCGGGGCTAATAATTCACCCCTCCACTTT. Translated, it gives CASSEEIGANNSPLHF.

The CDR3 is CASSYSFWATQETQYF. The CDR3 DNA is TGTGCCAGCAGTTACTCGTTCTGGGCAACCCAAGAGACCCAGTACTTC. V usage is TRBV6-5 and J usage is TRBJ2-5, with no clear D. Germline lookup yields CDR1 MNHEY and CDR2 SVGAGI. V was cut by 0 bases and J by 1 base, with 12 bases left in between. The CDR3 has 16 residues.

V gene TRBV7-9 combines with J gene TRBJ1-2; tentative D call: TRBD1 (5 bases). V was trimmed by 4 bases and J by 5 bases, leaving 8 bases between them. The CDR3 is 12 amino acids. Germline V gives CDR1 SEHNR, CDR2 FQNEAQ (reference sequence). The DNA for the CDR3 is TGTGCCAGCAGCTCCGAGGGGTATGGCTACACCTTC. Translated, it gives CASSSEGYGYTF.

The V and J genes are TRBV6-5 and TRBJ1-2, with 8 positions matching TRBD1. The CDR3 consists of 15 residues. The ends lost 0 bases at V and 3 bases at J; junction bases unmatched: 3. CDR1 is MNHEY and CDR2 is SVGAGI in the germline V gene. This chain's CDR3 is CASSYSPGQDYGYTF. The DNA of the CDR3 is TGTGCCAGCAGTTACTCCCCGGGACAGGACTATGGCTACACCTTC.

This clone was picked up a small number of times. Other DNA variants within this sample encode the same CDR3. The chain is built from TRBV7-8 and TRBJ2-2; D is undetermined. CDR1 and CDR2 (germline): SGHVS, FQNEAQ. The CDR3 totals 11 residues. The V end was cut by 5 bases, the J end by 5 bases, with 3 bases between. The CDR3 protein is CASSPTGELFF. The CDR3, as DNA: TGTGCCAGCAGCCCAACCGGGGAGCTGTTTTTT.

The V call is TRBV6-5, the J call TRBJ1-2; TRBD1 agrees at 11 bases. The CDR3 consists of 13 residues. Germline V gene data show CDR1 as MNHEY and CDR2 as SVGAGI. The V and J ends lost 3 bases and 7 bases, in that order; junction bases with no gene match: 1. The CDR3 is CASSYGTGGGYTF. As DNA, the CDR3 is TGTGCCAGCAGTTATGGGACAGGGGGTGGCTACACCTTC.

CDR3 in DNA: TGCACCAGCAGCCAAGGATCCACGGTGAATGGCTACACCTTC. This codes for CTSSQGSTVNGYTF. The chain uses TRBV1 and TRBJ1-2. TRBV1 is a documented pseudogene. This CDR3 region has 14 residues.

This clone was seen more than once but under ten times. Different DNA sequences within this sample yield the same CDR3. The V gene is TRBV7-9, the J gene TRBJ2-7; a possible D gene is TRBD2 (5 bases). The length of the CDR3 is 14 residues. V gave up 5 bases and J gave up 3 bases, with 14 bases separating them. CDR1 is SEHNR, CDR2 FQNEAQ, per germline (reference sequence). CDR3 region: CASSPSTDFYEQYF. In nucleotides, the CDR3 is TGTGCCAGCAGCCCCTCGACGGACTTCTACGAGCAGTACTTC.